The rows below give T cell receptor beta chains drawn from one sample of a study of cytomegalovirus exposure and HLA in healthy donors. Clones were sequenced by immunoSEQ multiplex PCR, and TCRdb holds only the in-frame ones, with some missing. The sample consists of about 160,000 clones, roughly 70% of them appearing once. The specimen sequenced was PBMCs. Receptors were obtained from a woman in her 30s in good health and CMV-seronegative. Both conserved end residues are part of each CDR3. D genes are given only for firm matches.

d_call,v_call,cdr3_aa
TRBD2,TRBV5-4,CASIAGRDNEQFF
NA,TRBV7-2,CASSFFGRDTQYF
TRBD2,TRBV28,CASSSLADNEQFF
NA,TRBV30,CAWAGTLNTEAFF
NA,TRBV9,CASSVDQGNEQFF
NA,TRBV27,CASSPNDGRKEYF
TRBD2,TRBV4-3,CASSQEIAGSGANVLTF
NA,TRBV25-1,CASSESRDSGANVLTF
NA,TRBV7-9,CASSDDLAPPQYF
NA,TRBV5-5,CASSSYYRQNTEAFF
TRBD2,TRBV7-8,CASSFTSGKQGEQFF
TRBD1,TRBV5-4,CASSAGQGLTGELFF
NA,TRBV5-4,CASIGREEGTEAFF
NA,TRBV7-9,CASSLPPLADTQYF
NA,TRBV30,CAWINLYRRNTGELFF
TRBD1,TRBV9,CASSKDRGYYGYTF
TRBD2,TRBV28,CASSLRGLAGRRETQYF
NA,TRBV6-1,CASSDRGYGYTF